These 8 T cell receptor beta chains were sequenced from one sample in a study of blood T cell repertoires in COVID-19. Clones were read by immunoSEQ multiplex PCR, and TCRdb kept only the in-frame ones, dropping some. The data hold about 250,000 clones, with roughly 80% observed a single time. Sample: PBMCs or T cells enriched from blood (not recorded which). The receptor set was obtained from a man aged 45 to 65 who had recovered from COVID-19.

The chain has TRBV27 and TRBJ1-5; D is unclear. CDR1 MNHEY and CDR2 SMNVEV come from the germline V gene (reference sequence). With 5 bases removed from V and 5 bases from J, the gap between germline ends came to 13 bases. The CDR3 is made up of 14 amino acids. CDR3 amino acids: CASSGAGMDQPQHF. For the CDR3, the DNA is TGTGCCAGCAGTGGAGCCGGTATGGATCAGCCCCAGCATTTT.

The chain uses TRBV3-1 (or the pseudogene TRBV3-2) and TRBJ1-2; no clear D. This CDR3 has 8 amino acids. Trimming removed 10 bases from V and 9 bases from J, with 6 bases in between. Germline V gives CDR1 LGHDT, CDR2 YNNKEL (reference sequence). In DNA, the CDR3 is TGTGCCACCCTTTGCTACACCTTC. It encodes CATLCYTF.

The chain links TRBV28 to TRBJ2-7; D perhaps matches TRBD1 (6 bases). The CDR3 is made up of 14 amino acids. Germline V lookup: CDR1 MDHEN, CDR2 SYDVKM. The ends were cut back, 6 bases at V and 0 bases at J, with 12 bases in the middle. CDR3 nucleotides: TGTGCCAGCAGCCAAAGGACAGCCTCCTACGAGCAGTACTTC. It encodes CASSQRTASYEQYF.

The chain has TRBV7-9 and TRBJ2-7, with 10 positions matching TRBD1. The junction had 8 bases not matched to a gene; V was cut back by 5 bases and J by 1 base. The CDR3 contains 16 residues. The germline CDR1 and CDR2 sequences are SEHNR and FQNEAQ (reference sequence). The CDR3 is CASSPLGTGASYEQYF. In nucleotides, the CDR3 is TGTGCCAGCAGCCCCCTGGGGACAGGGGCTTCCTACGAGCAGTACTTC.

This clone was observed a single time. The J gene is TRBJ1-1, the V gene TRBV5-6; 8 nucleotides align to TRBD1. Trimming cost V 2 bases and J 6 bases; bases outside gene matches: 3. The length of the CDR3 is 13 residues. Germline V lookup: CDR1 SGHDT, CDR2 YYEEEE. CDR3 protein: CASSLGQGPEAFF. The CDR3 DNA reads TGTGCCAGCAGCTTAGGACAGGGACCTGAAGCTTTCTTT.

This chain connects TRBV5-5 to TRBJ1-5; 7 bases map to TRBD1. Germline-derived CDR1 and CDR2 are SGHKS and YYEKEE (reference sequence). J was trimmed by 0 bases and V by 2 bases; bases with no gene match: 5. The CDR3 is 16 residues long. Here the CDR3 reads CASSFRQGNSNQPQHF. In nucleotides, the CDR3 is TGTGCCAGCAGCTTCAGACAGGGTAATAGCAATCAGCCCCAGCATTTT.

This sequence joins TRBV2 and TRBJ1-2, with D possibly being TRBD1 (6 bases). CDR3 length: 12 residues. V was clipped by 7 bases and J by 4 bases, with 10 bases between them. The germline gives CDR1 SNHLY, CDR2 FYNNEI. The CDR3 nucleotides are TGTGCCAGCACCGTGGGGGCCTATGGCTACACCTTC. Residues: CASTVGAYGYTF.

This clone was observed once. The chain is built from TRBV6-5 and TRBJ1-3, with D possibly being TRBD1 (5 bases). Germline V gene data show CDR1 as MNHEY and CDR2 as SVGAGI. CDR3 length equals 14 residues. V was shortened by 7 bases and J by 0 bases, with 10 bases between the two germline ends. Here the CDR3 DNA reads TGTGCCAGCATTCGACAGAACTCTGGAAACACCATATATTTT. Its translation: CASIRQNSGNTIYF.